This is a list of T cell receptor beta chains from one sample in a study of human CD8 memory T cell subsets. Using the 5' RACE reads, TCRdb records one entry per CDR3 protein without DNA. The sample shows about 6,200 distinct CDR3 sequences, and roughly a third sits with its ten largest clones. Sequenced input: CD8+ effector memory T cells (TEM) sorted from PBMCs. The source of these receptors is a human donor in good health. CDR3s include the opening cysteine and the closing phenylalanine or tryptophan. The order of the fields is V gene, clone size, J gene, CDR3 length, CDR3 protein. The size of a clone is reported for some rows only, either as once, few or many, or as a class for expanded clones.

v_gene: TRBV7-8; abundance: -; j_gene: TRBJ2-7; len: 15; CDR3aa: CASSRLAGDSYEQYF
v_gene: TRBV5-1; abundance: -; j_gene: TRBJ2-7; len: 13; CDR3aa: CASSLGTNYEQYF
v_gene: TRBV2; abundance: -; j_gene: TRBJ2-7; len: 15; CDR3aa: CASSEELAATYEQYF
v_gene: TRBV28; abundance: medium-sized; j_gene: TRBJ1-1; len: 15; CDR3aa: CASSFAIGGSTEAFF
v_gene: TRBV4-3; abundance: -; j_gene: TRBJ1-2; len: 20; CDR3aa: CASSQFLQWDGADINYGYTF
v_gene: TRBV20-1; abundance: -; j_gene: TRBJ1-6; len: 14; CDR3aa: CSPREGGPYSPLHF
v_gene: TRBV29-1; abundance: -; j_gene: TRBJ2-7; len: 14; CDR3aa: CSVEALSTAGEQYF
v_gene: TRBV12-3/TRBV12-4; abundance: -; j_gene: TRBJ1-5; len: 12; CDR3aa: CASRPGNQPQHF
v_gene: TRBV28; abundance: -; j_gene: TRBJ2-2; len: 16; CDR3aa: CASSLVTGANTGELFF
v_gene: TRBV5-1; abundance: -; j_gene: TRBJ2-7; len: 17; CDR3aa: CASSGSLPGQQSYEQYF
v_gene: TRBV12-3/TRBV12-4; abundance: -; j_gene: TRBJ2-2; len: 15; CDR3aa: CAIRAGGAGTGELFF
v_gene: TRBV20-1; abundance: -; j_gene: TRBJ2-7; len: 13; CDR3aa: CSAATGRIYEQYF
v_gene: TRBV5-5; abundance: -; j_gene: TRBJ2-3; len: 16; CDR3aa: CASSLASRDSTDTQYF
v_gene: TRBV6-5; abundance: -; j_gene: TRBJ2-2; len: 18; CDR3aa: CASSPQGPQPSNTGELFF
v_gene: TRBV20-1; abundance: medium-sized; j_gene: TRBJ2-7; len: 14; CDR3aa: CSAIPRDSSYEQYF
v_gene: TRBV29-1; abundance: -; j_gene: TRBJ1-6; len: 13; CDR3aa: CSEKRDHASPLHF
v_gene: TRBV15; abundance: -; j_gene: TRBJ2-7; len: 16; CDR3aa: CATSRERDKARNEQYF
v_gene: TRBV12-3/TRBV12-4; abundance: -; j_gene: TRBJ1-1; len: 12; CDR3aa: CASSSVGPEAFF
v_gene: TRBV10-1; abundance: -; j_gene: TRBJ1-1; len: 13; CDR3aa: CASRTAMNTEAFF
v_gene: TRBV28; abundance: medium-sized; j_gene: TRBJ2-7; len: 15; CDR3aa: CASSFLTDSPYEQYF
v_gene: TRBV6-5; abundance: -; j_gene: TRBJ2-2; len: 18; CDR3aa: CASSYSLAGALNTGELFF
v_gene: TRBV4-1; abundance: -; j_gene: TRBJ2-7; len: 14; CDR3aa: CASSPGQGGYEQYF
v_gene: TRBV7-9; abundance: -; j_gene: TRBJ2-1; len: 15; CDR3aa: CASSSGLAYLTGQFF
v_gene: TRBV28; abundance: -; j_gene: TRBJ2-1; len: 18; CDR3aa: CASSFDGGPGSSYNEQFF
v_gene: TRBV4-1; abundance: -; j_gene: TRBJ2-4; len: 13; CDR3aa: CASSQDIIRVQYF
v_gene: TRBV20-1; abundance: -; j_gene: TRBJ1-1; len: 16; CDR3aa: CSARDRDARTGTEAFF
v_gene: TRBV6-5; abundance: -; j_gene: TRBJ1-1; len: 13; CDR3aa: CASCLRANTEAFF
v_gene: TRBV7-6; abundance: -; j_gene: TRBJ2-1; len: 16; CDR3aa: CASRKSPTWENNEQFF
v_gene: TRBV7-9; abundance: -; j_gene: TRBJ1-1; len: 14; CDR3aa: CASSSDRVYTEAFF
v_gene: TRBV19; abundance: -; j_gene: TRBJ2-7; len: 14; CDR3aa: CASSIGASSYEQYF
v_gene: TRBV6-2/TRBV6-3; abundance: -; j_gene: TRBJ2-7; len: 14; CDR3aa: CASSIQGTVYEQYF
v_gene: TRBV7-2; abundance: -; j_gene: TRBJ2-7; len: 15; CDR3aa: CATSRYGTAAYEQYF
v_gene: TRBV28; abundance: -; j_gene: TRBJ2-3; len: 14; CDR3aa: CASTQEGGGDTQYF
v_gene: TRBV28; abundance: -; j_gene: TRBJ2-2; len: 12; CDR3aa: CASSLGTGELFF
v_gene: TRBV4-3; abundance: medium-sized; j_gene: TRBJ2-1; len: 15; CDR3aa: CASSQFDSSYNEQFF